This passage covers 11 T cell receptor beta chains from one sample sequenced in a study of cytomegalovirus exposure and HLA in healthy donors. Primers for the PCR totalled 60 Vbeta and 13 Jbeta. The repertoire was sequenced with immunoSEQ multiplex PCR; TCRdb's copy has only in-frame clones and lacks some. The sample has about 160,000 clones, 70% to 80% seen once. Sequenced: PBMCs. These receptors were collected from a woman in her forties in good health and CMV-seronegative.

Points on this clone: One end of the junction fails to match germline, which may point to a read error. J is TRBJ2-7 and V is TRBV7-9; the D gene is possibly TRBD2 (6 bases). Germline V CDR1 and CDR2: SEHNR, FQNEAQ (reference sequence). The CDR3 has 13 residues. The CDR3 nucleotides are TGTGCCAGCAGCCGCGGGACTTCCCCGTTGATAGGGTTC. This sequence encodes CASSRGTSPLIGF. The entire variable domain, with the rest obtained from reference TRBV7-9 and TRBJ2-7, is as follows: DTGVSQNPRHKITKRGQNVTFRCDPISEHNRLYWYRQTLGQGPEFLTYFQNEAQLEKSRLLSDRFSAERPKGSFSTLEIQRTEQGDSAMYLCASSRGTSPLIGFGPGTRLTVT.

A word on this clone: A read error may account for a junction end that differs from germline. The chain couples TRBV7-7 to TRBJ2-7; TRBD2 agrees at 8 bases. CDR1 is SSHAT, CDR2 FNYEAQ, per germline (reference sequence). The CDR3 runs 13 residues. The CDR3 coding sequence is TGTGCTAGCAGCTTAGCGGGGAGGCGCGAGCAGTACTTC. Translated, it gives CASSLAGRREQYF.

The chain uses TRBV19 and TRBJ1-1; TRBD1 might be the D (5 bases). This CDR3 contains 14 residues. Germline CDR1 LNHDA, CDR2 SQIVND (reference sequence). The V and J ends lost 7 bases and 0 bases respectively, with 12 bases between them. The CDR3 region is CASTLRQLNTEAFF. Here the CDR3 DNA reads TGTGCCAGTACCCTACGACAGTTGAACACTGAAGCTTTCTTT.

The chain links TRBV28 to TRBJ1-2, with no clear D. This CDR3 comprises 13 residues. Germline CDR1 is MDHEN and CDR2 is SYDVKM. The V and J ends lost 5 bases and 8 bases respectively, with 15 bases between them. CDR3 sequence (DNA): TGTGCCAGCAGTGAGGGAGGGTCTAGCGGCTACACCTTC. Translation gives CASSEGGSSGYTF.

The rearrangement links TRBV5-1 to TRBJ2-7, with D possibly being TRBD2 (6 bases). Trimming pared 2 bases from V and 4 bases from J, leaving 13 bases between. The germline CDR1 and CDR2 sequences are SGHRS and YFSETQ. CDR3 size: 14 residues. The CDR3 DNA sequence: TGCGCCAGCAGCTTTTCGGGGGTGGGGTACGAGCAGTACTTC. Its translation is CASSFSGVGYEQYF.

This clone was detected only once. The rearrangement links TRBV27 to TRBJ2-3, with a possible D match to TRBD2 (5 bases). The ends were cut back, 5 bases at V and 4 bases at J, with 16 bases in the middle. This CDR3 has 15 residues. Germline CDR1 MNHEY, CDR2 SMNVEV (reference sequence). CDR3 sequence reads: CASSPRGDAADTQYF. The CDR3 bases are TGTGCCAGCAGTCCCCGGGGTGACGCAGCAGATACGCAGTATTTT.

The chain joins TRBV27 to TRBJ1-5; D perhaps matches TRBD1 (5 bases). Trimming left V 3 bases short and J 0 bases short, with 6 bases between. The CDR3 sequence is 14 residues long. Germline CDR1 reads MNHEY; CDR2 reads SMNVEV (reference sequence). The CDR3 region is CASSFRASNQPQHF. Written as DNA, the CDR3 is TGTGCCAGCAGTTTCAGGGCTAGCAATCAGCCCCAGCATTTT.

J is TRBJ2-2 and V is TRBV5-1; D is unclear. The CDR3 length is 16 residues. CDR1 and CDR2 from the germline V gene are SGHRS and YFSETQ. The V end was cut by 4 bases, the J end by 3 bases, with 16 bases between. CDR3 amino acids: CASSQPAGFDTGELFF. The CDR3 DNA reads TGCGCCAGCAGCCAGCCAGCAGGATTTGACACCGGGGAGCTGTTTTTT.

The chain carries TRBV28 and TRBJ2-2, with D possibly matching TRBD2 (6 bases). Trimming removed 5 bases at V and 6 bases at J, with 16 bases between. Germline CDR1 MDHEN, CDR2 SYDVKM. CDR3 length: 15 amino acids. The chain's CDR3 is CASSKSRDFAGELFF. CDR3 DNA sequence: TGTGCCAGCAGTAAGTCCCGGGACTTTGCCGGGGAGCTGTTTTTT. Combining the CDR3 with reference TRBV28 and TRBJ2-2 gives the whole variable domain DVKVTQSSRYLVKRTGEKVFLECVQDMDHENMFWYRQDPGLGLRLIYFSYDVKMKEKGDIPEGYSVSREKKERFSLILESASTNQTSMYLCASSKSRDFAGELFFGEGSRLTVL.

V is TRBV2 and J is TRBJ2-6; TRBD1 matches 7 bases. The CDR3 totals 15 residues. Germline CDR1 SNHLY, CDR2 FYNNEI. The V gene end was trimmed by 7 bases and the J gene end by 2 bases; junction bases not matched to a gene: 5. CDR3 sequence (DNA): TGTGCCAGCAAACTACAGGGGACTGGGGCCAACGTCCTGACTTTC. This translates into CASKLQGTGANVLTF.

The CDR3 is CASSDVPGGGSYEQYF. For the CDR3, the DNA is TGTGCCAGCAGTGATGTGCCTGGGGGGGGCTCCTACGAGCAGTACTTC. This chain links TRBV6-1 with TRBJ2-7; 7 bases are shared with TRBD2. The CDR3 is 16 amino acids. The ends lost 3 bases at V and 0 bases at J; junction bases unmatched: 8. CDR1 MNHNS and CDR2 SASEGT come from the germline V gene.